One and the same sample provided the 27 T cell receptor beta chains below, sequenced in a study of T cells in localized non-small cell lung cancer (dated by TCRdb to 2020 to 2021). Receptor amplification or capture employed the immunoSEQ multiplex PCR assay. TCRdb limited this immuneACCESS table to in-frame rearrangements with V and J called. A share of clones is missing; checked studies link under half to unresolved V genes, and the rest is unexplained. In this sample the table shows some 41,000 clones, over 75% of which occur a single time. The ten largest clones take up over 9.5% of the sample. This sample comprised PBMCs, obtained before any cancer treatment. The source is a woman aged 40-75 years with stage II lung adenocarcinoma.

The chain recombines TRBV28 with TRBJ2-2; unclear D gene. Germline CDR1 is MDHEN and CDR2 is SYDVKM. The CDR3 sequence is 14 residues long. Trimming removed 7 bases at V and 0 bases at J, with 9 bases between. The CDR3 DNA reads TGTGCCAGCAATCCGCCCGCGAACACCGGGGAGCTGTTTTTT. Amino acids: CASNPPANTGELFF.

V is TRBV28 and J is TRBJ2-3; D possibly matches TRBD1 or TRBD2 (5 bases each). Trimming took off 3 bases at V and 2 bases at J, with 15 bases between the two ends. This CDR3 is built from 16 residues. CDR1 and CDR2 from the germline V gene are MDHEN and SYDVKM. The CDR3 region is CASSLRGVGITDTQYF. The CDR3 DNA reads as TGTGCCAGCAGTTTGAGAGGGGTTGGGATCACAGATACGCAGTATTTT.

The CDR3 coding sequence is TGTGCCACCTCGTACCGGACGGGAACCCAAGAGACCCAGTACTTC. Encoded protein: CATSYRTGTQETQYF. The gene calls are TRBV15 and TRBJ2-5; maybe TRBD2 (5 bases). This CDR3 region has 15 residues. The germline V gene has CDR1 LNHNV and CDR2 YYDKDF (reference sequence). V gave up 8 bases and J gave up 1 base, with 17 bases separating them.

This chain connects TRBV5-1 to TRBJ2-6; the match to TRBD1 covers 7 bases. The V gene's germline CDR1 is SGHRS and CDR2 YFSETQ. V lost 0 bases to trimming and J lost 2 bases; unmatched junction nucleotides: 2. This CDR3 comprises 16 residues. The CDR3 DNA is TGCGCCAGCAGCTTGGAGGGGGCGGCTGGGGCCAACGTCCTGACTTTC. It translates to CASSLEGAAGANVLTF.

The rearrangement joins TRBV5-8 to TRBJ2-1; D perhaps matches TRBD2 (5 bases). The V end was cut by 4 bases, the J end by 0 bases, with 8 bases between. This CDR3 region has 14 residues. Germline V gene lookup returns CDR1 SGHTS and CDR2 YDEGEE. The CDR3 nucleotides read TGTGCCAGCAGCCTGGGAGTCTCCTACAATGAGCAGTTCTTC. Its protein product is CASSLGVSYNEQFF.

The V call is TRBV5-5, the J call TRBJ2-5; TRBD2 matches at 7 bases. The CDR3 runs 16 residues. The germline V gene encodes CDR1 SGHKS and CDR2 YYEKEE (reference sequence). Losses at the gene ends were 5 bases for V and 4 bases for J; bases not matched to a gene: 14. CDR3 protein: CASSQTGGSQRETQYF. For the CDR3, the DNA is TGTGCCAGCAGTCAAACCGGCGGGAGTCAGAGAGAGACCCAGTACTTC.

The CDR3 region is CASSLMGQLGEQYF. Written as DNA, the CDR3 is TGTGCCAGCAGCTTGATGGGACAGCTGGGGGAGCAGTACTTC. V gene TRBV5-4 combines with J gene TRBJ2-7; TRBD1 matches at 7 bases. Losses at the gene ends were 1 base for V and 7 bases for J; bases not matched to a gene: 8. This CDR3 spans 14 amino acids. CDR1 is SGHNT, CDR2 YYREEE, per germline (reference sequence).

This chain connects TRBV11-2 to TRBJ2-7; D gene unclear. The length of the CDR3 is 15 residues. Trimming cost V 0 bases and J 6 bases, with 15 bases left between them. CDR1 SGHAT and CDR2 FQNNGV come from the germline V gene. The CDR3 DNA sequence: TGTGCCAGCAGCTTAGACGGCCAGGTGCAAATCGAGCAGTACTTC. Translation: CASSLDGQVQIEQYF. The full variable domain, its missing parts supplied by reference TRBV11-2 and TRBJ2-7, is EAGVAQSPRYKIIEKRQSVAFWCNPISGHATLYWYQQILGQGPKLLIQFQNNGVVDDSQLPKDRFSAERLKGVDSTLKIQPAKLEDSAVYLCASSLDGQVQIEQYFGPGTRLTVT.

The gene calls are TRBV6-1 and TRBJ1-2; D is uncertain. The germline V and J ends were trimmed by 0 bases and 7 bases, with 9 bases remaining between them. This CDR3 comprises 13 residues. The germline gives CDR1 MNHNS, CDR2 SASEGT. The CDR3 DNA follows: TGTGCCAGCAGTGAAGCGAGGCGGGGTGGCTACACCTTC. The encoded protein is CASSEARRGGYTF.

The chain recombines TRBV5-6 with TRBJ2-2; no clear D gene. The ends were cut back, 1 base at V and 3 bases at J, with 7 bases in the middle. CDR3 length: 14 amino acids. CDR1 and CDR2 from the germline V gene are SGHDT and YYEEEE. This CDR3 is CASSLLEYTGELFF. The CDR3 DNA reads as TGTGCCAGCAGCTTGTTGGAGTACACCGGGGAGCTGTTTTTT.

A word on this clone: Other nucleotide sequences in the sample specify the same CDR3. The chain uses TRBV6-5 and TRBJ1-5; tentatively, D is TRBD1 (5 bases). V was clipped by 0 bases and J by 5 bases, with 5 bases between them. In germline, CDR1 is MNHEY, CDR2 SVGAGI. This CDR3 is built from 13 residues. CDR3 nucleotide sequence: TGTGCCAGCAGTTACTCAGGGGATCAGCCCCAGCATTTT. This sequence encodes CASSYSGDQPQHF.

This clone was detected once. The genes are TRBV6-1 and TRBJ2-2, with D tentatively TRBD2 (6 bases). CDR1 MNHNS and CDR2 SASEGT come from the germline V gene. The V end lost 7 bases, the J end lost 3 bases, and 15 bases lay between the germline ends. CDR3 length: 15 amino acids. The CDR3 protein is CASKGRRGDTGELFF. CDR3 coding DNA: TGTGCCAGCAAGGGGAGGAGAGGCGACACCGGGGAGCTGTTTTTT.

J is TRBJ1-4 and V is TRBV28, with 7 bases aligning to TRBD1. This CDR3 is 14 amino acids long. The trim removed 6 bases at V and 7 bases at J, leaving 8 bases unmatched. Germline values: CDR1 MDHEN, CDR2 SYDVKM. CDR3 protein: CASSLHRGVEKLFF. CDR3 bases: TGTGCCAGCAGCCTTCACAGGGGTGTTGAAAAACTGTTTTTT.

V usage is TRBV11-2 and J usage is TRBJ2-3, with TRBD2 as a possible D gene (5 bases). The CDR3 length is 15 residues. The V gene's germline CDR1 is SGHAT and CDR2 FQNNGV. The ends were cut back, 5 bases at V and 4 bases at J, with 16 bases in the middle. Here the CDR3 reads CASSIQATGSDTQYF. In nucleotides, the CDR3 is TGTGCCAGCAGCATTCAGGCCACGGGGTCAGATACGCAGTATTTT.

V is TRBV6-6 and J is TRBJ2-5; D might be TRBD2 (6 bases). This CDR3 spans 15 amino acids. The V end was cut by 2 bases, the J end by 5 bases, with 15 bases between. Per germline, CDR1 MNHNY and CDR2 SVGAGI (reference sequence). CDR3 protein: CASSYEPYAGETQYF. In nucleotides, the CDR3 is TGTGCCAGCAGTTACGAGCCCTACGCGGGGGAGACCCAGTACTTC.

The chain recombines TRBV13 with TRBJ1-4; a possible D gene is TRBD1 (6 bases). Trimming left V 2 bases short and J 4 bases short, with 17 bases between. The CDR3 runs to 17 residues. Germline V gene data show CDR1 as PRHDT and CDR2 as FYEKMQ (reference sequence). CDR3 coding DNA: TGTGCCAGCAGCTTAAACGGTTGGGGGCGAGGTAATGAAAAACTGTTTTTT. Protein: CASSLNGWGRGNEKLFF.

This chain uses TRBV5-1 with TRBJ1-5; no definite D call. The germline CDR1 and CDR2 sequences are SGHRS and YFSETQ. The CDR3 totals 15 residues. The V end was cut by 2 bases, the J end by 3 bases, with 12 bases between. In DNA, the CDR3 is TGCGCCAGCAGCTTCCGTGGACTTGACAATCAGCCCCAGCATTTT. It yields the protein CASSFRGLDNQPQHF. Looking up the rest from reference TRBV5-1 and TRBJ1-5 gives the full variable domain: KAGVTQTPRYLIKTRGQQVTLSCSPISGHRSVSWYQQTPGQGLQFLFEYFSETQRNKGNFPGRFSGRQFSNSRSEMNVSTLELGDSALYLCASSFRGLDNQPQHFGDGTRLSIL.

V usage is TRBV6-5 and J usage is TRBJ1-2; D is unresolved. V dropped 7 bases and J dropped 1 base, with 13 bases sitting between them. Per the germline V gene, CDR1 is MNHEY and CDR2 is SVGAGI. The CDR3 runs 14 residues. CDR3 nucleotide sequence: TGTGCCAGCACCTCCGGGGATCTTAACTATGGCTACACCTTC. Residues: CASTSGDLNYGYTF.

CDR3 sequence reads: CASSRQENTEAFF. For the CDR3, the DNA is TGTGCCAGCAGCCGTCAGGAGAACACTGAAGCTTTCTTT. The chain has TRBV7-7 and TRBJ1-1; no clear D. This CDR3 region has 13 residues. Trimming cost V 5 bases and J 1 base, with 8 bases left between them. Germline CDR1 is SSHAT and CDR2 is FNYEAQ (reference sequence).

This clone was recorded only once. The rearrangement uses TRBV5-1 and TRBJ1-1; weak D call: TRBD1 (6 bases). The CDR3 runs to 14 residues. Germline loops: CDR1 SGHRS, CDR2 YFSETQ. Trimming took off 0 bases at V and 1 base at J, with 7 bases between the two ends. CDR3 sequence (DNA): TGCGCCAGCAGCTTGGGGACAGAGAACACTGAAGCTTTCTTT. Protein sequence: CASSLGTENTEAFF.

This clone showed up just once. The chain is built from TRBV4-1 and TRBJ2-6; 7 nucleotides agree with TRBD1. The germline gives CDR1 MGHRA, CDR2 YSYEKL. The CDR3 spans 18 residues. V shed 1 base, J shed 2 bases, and the junction held 8 bases outside the gene matches. CDR3 loop: CASSQGQGRFAGANVLTF. For the CDR3, the DNA is TGCGCCAGCAGCCAAGGACAGGGCCGCTTCGCTGGGGCCAACGTCCTGACTTTC.

This clone was detected a few times. The CDR3 loop is CASSLAGQLSQGGYGYTF. The CDR3 DNA is TGCGCCAGCAGCTTGGCAGGACAGCTAAGCCAGGGTGGCTATGGCTACACCTTC. This sequence joins TRBV5-1 and TRBJ1-2; perhaps TRBD1 as D (6 bases). CDR1 is SGHRS and CDR2 is YFSETQ in the germline V gene. This CDR3 spans 18 amino acids. Trimming removed 0 bases from V and 4 bases from J, with 22 bases in between.

The rearrangement links TRBV14 to TRBJ1-2; possibly TRBD1 for D (6 bases). The CDR3 is 17 amino acids. Trimming took off 2 bases at V and 7 bases at J, with 23 bases between the two ends. Germline CDR1 is SGHDN and CDR2 is FVKESK. The DNA of the CDR3 is TGTGCCAGCAGCCAAAGTGCCGTGCAGGGGCAGAATCGTGGCTACACCTTC. Its translation: CASSQSAVQGQNRGYTF.

The J gene is TRBJ2-3, the V gene TRBV2; perhaps D is TRBD1 or TRBD2 (5 bases each). Between the trimmed V and J ends, which lost 6 bases and 2 bases, there was a span of 15 bases. The germline gives CDR1 SNHLY, CDR2 FYNNEI. This CDR3 has 15 amino acids. The CDR3 loop is CASRLTGTATDTQYF. CDR3 coding DNA: TGTGCCAGCAGGCTTACCGGGACGGCCACAGATACGCAGTATTTT.

J is TRBJ1-2 and V is TRBV19, with TRBD1 identical over 10 bases. CDR3 length: 19 residues. Per the germline V gene, CDR1 is LNHDA and CDR2 is SQIVND (reference sequence). Germline trimming cut 6 bases from V and 2 bases from J; bases unmatched to any gene: 18. The CDR3 is CASSNRDRGQRGWNYGYTF. The DNA of the CDR3 is TGTGCCAGTAGCAACCGTGACAGGGGGCAACGAGGATGGAACTATGGCTACACCTTC.

The V call is TRBV18, the J call TRBJ1-5, with TRBD1 matching over 8 bases. Germline CDR1 is KGHSH and CDR2 is LQKENI. The trim removed 3 bases at V and 5 bases at J, leaving 3 bases unmatched. The CDR3 contains 14 residues. The CDR3 is CASSPGQAHQPQHF. CDR3 bases: TGTGCCAGCTCACCGGGACAGGCTCATCAGCCCCAGCATTTT.

The CDR3 sequence: CATSRGYSYNEQFF. CDR3 DNA sequence: TGTGCCACTTCACGGGGCTACTCCTACAATGAGCAGTTCTTC. The chain recombines TRBV15 with TRBJ2-1; perhaps D is TRBD1 or TRBD2 (5 bases each). Trimming took off 9 bases at V and 0 bases at J, with 12 bases between the two ends. Germline assignment: CDR1 LNHNV and CDR2 YYDKDF (reference sequence). This CDR3 has 14 amino acids.